This TCR beta chain was captured in a study of CD8 T cells in Susac syndrome. Study observations and caveats: As the study acknowledged, the number of individuals in its TCR sequencing and HLA analysis was relatively small.

As concerns this clonotype: The antigen is unknown.

Each multiple sclerosis control was a treatment-naive patient with relapsing-remitting disease that was either stable or active. The authors negatively isolated CD8+ and CD4+ T cells and FACS-enriched TEMRA cells. RNA in amounts of roughly 0.5 to 1 ug was reverse transcribed with random hexamers. Amplification of TCR beta CDR3 spanned 54 Vbeta and 13 Jbeta via immunoSEQ multiplex PCR. MiXCR was run by TCRdb on the immunoSEQ multiplex PCR reads, yielding one entry per CDR3 protein. This sample has 150,000 to 200,000 distinct CDR3 sequences, with roughly 94% found just once. The CDR3 totals 16 residues. Germline loops: CDR1 MDHEN, CDR2 SYDVKM. V gave up 2 bases and J gave up 5 bases; unmatched junction bases: 10.

This chain joins TRBV28 and TRBJ2-5, with 8 bases matching TRBD1. Sequenced input: CD4+ T cells from PBMCs. This TCR was recovered from a human donor with multiple sclerosis. This chain's CDR3 is CASSLQTGEDGETQYF. CDR3 DNA sequence: TGTGCCAGCAGTTTACAGACAGGGGAGGACGGGGAGACCCAGTACTTC.